The 6 T cell receptor beta chains reported below all come from one sample, sequenced in a study of cytomegalovirus exposure and HLA in healthy donors. Primers included in the PCR were 60 Vbeta and 13 Jbeta primers. Clones were read by immunoSEQ multiplex PCR, and TCRdb kept only the in-frame ones, dropping some. Seen here are approximately 110,000 clones, around 77% observed once, and the top ten hold roughly 3.5%. The sample taken for sequencing was PBMCs. All receptors come from a human donor in good health.

The rearrangement uses TRBV5-4 and TRBJ2-1; perhaps TRBD1 as D (6 bases). With 6 bases removed from V and 8 bases from J, the gap between germline ends came to 15 bases. The V gene's germline CDR1 is SGHNT and CDR2 YYREEE (reference sequence). The CDR3 is made up of 13 amino acids. The CDR3 sequence: CASKTGAGYEQFF. The CDR3 DNA follows: TGTGCCAGCAAGACAGGAGCCGGGTATGAGCAGTTCTTC.

The chain joins TRBV4-2 to TRBJ2-2, with 9 nucleotides matching TRBD2. V lost 3 bases, J lost 0 bases, and 11 bases stayed unmatched. The germline V gene has CDR1 LGHNA and CDR2 YNFKEQ. This CDR3 spans 19 amino acids. The CDR3 region has the DNA TGTGCCAGCAGCCAGGCGGGAGGGCTTCGTAGTTCGAACACCGGGGAGCTGTTTTTT. Translation: CASSQAGGLRSSNTGELFF.

The CDR3 here is CASSQRGGVFGNEQFF. The CDR3 coding sequence is TGCGCCAGCAGCCAACGGGGGGGGGTGTTTGGAAATGAGCAGTTCTTC. V gene TRBV4-1 combines with J gene TRBJ2-1, with 8 positions matching TRBD2. V gave up 2 bases and J gave up 7 bases; unmatched junction bases: 10. The germline V gene encodes CDR1 MGHRA and CDR2 YSYEKL. There are 16 residues in the CDR3.

This chain connects TRBV5-1 to TRBJ2-2; D is uncertain. This CDR3 contains 15 residues. V lost 0 bases to trimming and J lost 4 bases, with 10 bases between them. The V gene's germline CDR1 is SGHRS and CDR2 YFSETQ. DNA for the CDR3: TGCGCCAGCAGCTTGGGGTTGCTCGGCACCGGGGAGCTGTTTTTT. Encoded protein: CASSLGLLGTGELFF.

The V and J genes are TRBV5-1 and TRBJ2-1, with 9 positions matching TRBD2. Trimming removed 0 bases from V and 4 bases from J; junction bases left unmatched: 11. The CDR3 covers 18 residues. The germline gives CDR1 SGHRS, CDR2 YFSETQ. The CDR3 nucleotides read TGCGCCAGCAGCTTGGGGCCTAGCGGGATAGGGACATACAATGAGCAGTTCTTC. Translating gives CASSLGPSGIGTYNEQFF.

The V gene is TRBV19, the J gene TRBJ2-1; no clear D. The germline gives CDR1 LNHDA, CDR2 SQIVND (reference sequence). The length of the CDR3 is 14 residues. V was clipped by 3 bases and J by 0 bases, with 6 bases between them. CDR3 sequence (DNA): TGTGCCAGTAGTATCGTCAGCTCCTACAATGAGCAGTTCTTC. It is translated as CASSIVSSYNEQFF.